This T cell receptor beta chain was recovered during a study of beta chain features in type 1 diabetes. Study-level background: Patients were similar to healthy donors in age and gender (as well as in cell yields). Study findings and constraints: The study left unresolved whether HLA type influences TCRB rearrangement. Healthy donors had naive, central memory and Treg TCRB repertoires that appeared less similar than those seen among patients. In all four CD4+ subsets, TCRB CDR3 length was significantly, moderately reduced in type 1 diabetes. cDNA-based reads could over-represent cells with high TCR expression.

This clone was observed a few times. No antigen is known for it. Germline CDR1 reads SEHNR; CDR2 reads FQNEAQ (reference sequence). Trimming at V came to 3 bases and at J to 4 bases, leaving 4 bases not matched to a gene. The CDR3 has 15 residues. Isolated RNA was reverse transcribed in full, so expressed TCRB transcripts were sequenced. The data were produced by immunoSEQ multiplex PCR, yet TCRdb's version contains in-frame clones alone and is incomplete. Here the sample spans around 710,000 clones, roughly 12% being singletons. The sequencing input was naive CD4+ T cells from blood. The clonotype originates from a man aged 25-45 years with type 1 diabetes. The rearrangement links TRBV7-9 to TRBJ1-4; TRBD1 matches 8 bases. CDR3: CASSLRQGNNEKLFF. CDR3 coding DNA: TGTGCCAGCAGCTTGAGACAGGGGAATAATGAAAAACTGTTTTTT.